The 18 T cell receptor beta chains in this list originate from one sample, sequenced in a study of blood T cell repertoires in COVID-19. Sequenced by immunoSEQ multiplex PCR; TCRdb stores in-frame clones only, minus some. Counted here are 120,000 to 150,000 clones, 84% occurring once; the ten biggest clones make up roughly 9%. The sequenced material came from peripheral blood. Every receptor here comes from a woman older than 75 in a cohort sampled during active or convalescent COVID-19.

J is TRBJ2-1 and V is TRBV15; D is ambiguous. Per the germline V gene, CDR1 is LNHNV and CDR2 is YYDKDF (reference sequence). The CDR3 totals 18 residues. The V and J ends lost 0 bases and 8 bases respectively, with 23 bases between them. The CDR3 nucleotides are TGTGCCACCAGCAGAGATCTATTGCTTGGGTCTGGGCTGGATGAGCAGTTCTTC. Amino acids: CATSRDLLLGSGLDEQFF.

This rearrangement joins TRBV19 to TRBJ2-2, with 10 bases fitting TRBD1. The CDR3 sequence is 14 residues long. Losses at the gene ends were 7 bases for V and 5 bases for J; bases not matched to a gene: 4. Germline V gene data show CDR1 as LNHDA and CDR2 as SQIVND (reference sequence). CDR3 sequence (DNA): TGTGCCAGTATAGGGACAGGGGTTACCGGGGAGCTGTTTTTT. It encodes CASIGTGVTGELFF.

Here the CDR3 DNA reads TGTGCCAGCTCACCCGTGCCAGGGGGCCCCTTTAACTATGGCTACACCTTC. Amino acids: CASSPVPGGPFNYGYTF. V usage is TRBV18 and J usage is TRBJ1-2; 8 nucleotides agree with TRBD1. Germline-derived CDR1 and CDR2 are KGHSH and LQKENI. V was pared by 3 bases and J by 1 base, with 10 bases of the junction left unmatched. The CDR3 has 17 amino acids.

The chain couples TRBV7-3 to TRBJ2-5; 7 bases map to TRBD2. V lost 2 bases to trimming and J lost 3 bases; unmatched junction nucleotides: 6. CDR1 SGHTA and CDR2 FQGTGA come from the germline V gene. CDR3 length: 15 residues. The DNA for the CDR3 is TGTGCCAGCAGCTTAGGGCGGGGGTACGAAGAGACCCAGTACTTC. It yields the protein CASSLGRGYEETQYF.

V usage is TRBV29-1 and J usage is TRBJ2-1, with 7 nucleotides matching TRBD1. With V trimmed by 5 bases and J by 4 bases, 5 bases remained unmatched. The CDR3 is made up of 13 amino acids. Looked up from germline, CDR1 is SQVTM and CDR2 is ANQGSEA. The chain's CDR3 is CSVKDRYYNEQFF. Written as DNA, the CDR3 is TGCAGCGTTAAGGACAGGTATTACAATGAGCAGTTCTTC.

This clone has just a few counts. The chain carries TRBV13 and TRBJ2-6; TRBD1 matches 11 bases. The V gene's germline CDR1 is PRHDT and CDR2 FYEKMQ (reference sequence). The CDR3 totals 16 residues. With V trimmed by 8 bases and J by 1 base, 4 bases remained unmatched. CDR3 region: CASSGQGGSGANVLTF. CDR3 DNA sequence: TGTGCCAGCTCGGGACAGGGGGGTTCTGGGGCCAACGTCCTGACTTTC.

This rearrangement joins TRBV5-5 to TRBJ1-5; D not resolved. CDR1 is SGHKS, CDR2 YYEKEE, per germline (reference sequence). Trimming cost V 0 bases and J 0 bases, with 10 bases left between them. The CDR3 length is 16 residues. Here the CDR3 DNA reads TGTGCCAGCAGCTTGGGAGGATCTTTTAGCAATCAGCCCCAGCATTTT. Protein sequence: CASSLGGSFSNQPQHF.

The chain uses TRBV7-9 and TRBJ2-3; D may be TRBD2 (7 bases). This CDR3 is built from 14 residues. V lost 5 bases to trimming and J lost 6 bases, with 15 bases between them. Germline V gives CDR1 SEHNR, CDR2 FQNEAQ (reference sequence). CDR3 residues: CASSRGAGGDTQYF. Here the CDR3 DNA reads TGTGCCAGCAGCCGGGGGGCCGGGGGCGATACGCAGTATTTT.

In this sample, this clone turned up once. The rearrangement joins TRBV28 to TRBJ2-7, with D possibly TRBD2 on 6 matching bases. The germline V gene encodes CDR1 MDHEN and CDR2 SYDVKM. The V and J ends lost 6 bases and 0 bases respectively, with 15 bases between them. The CDR3 runs 15 residues. Written as DNA, the CDR3 is TGTGCCAGCAGCCCCGGGACTGGCTCCTCCTACGAGCAGTACGTC. Encoded protein: CASSPGTGSSYEQYV.

The chain couples TRBV5-8 to TRBJ2-3; 8 bases are a match to TRBD2. The CDR3 runs to 16 residues. Germline assignment: CDR1 SGHTS and CDR2 YDEGEE. Trimming took 0 bases from V and 1 from J; bases not matched to a gene: 4. CDR3 nucleotide sequence: TGTGCCAGCAGCTTGGGAGCGGGACTAGGCACAGATACGCAGTATTTT. Its protein product is CASSLGAGLGTDTQYF.

The chain recombines TRBV2 with TRBJ2-3, with TRBD2 matching 11 bases. Germline CDR1 and CDR2: SNHLY and FYNNEI. V shed 6 bases and J 4 bases; nucleotides not matched to a gene: 3. The CDR3 is 14 amino acids. Written as DNA, the CDR3 is TGTGCCAGCAGCCCGACTAGCGGGGCAGATACGCAGTATTTT. It is translated as CASSPTSGADTQYF.

The chain is built from TRBV11-2 and TRBJ2-1; D might be TRBD1 (6 bases). Trimming stripped 4 bases from V and 4 bases from J, with 8 bases between. Germline V lookup: CDR1 SGHAT, CDR2 FQNNGV. The CDR3 totals 13 residues. The chain's CDR3 is CASSSTGYNEQFF. The CDR3 coding sequence is TGTGCCAGCAGCTCAACAGGGTACAATGAGCAGTTCTTC. Full variable domain (outside the CDR3, taken from reference TRBV11-2 and TRBJ2-1): EAGVAQSPRYKIIEKRQSVAFWCNPISGHATLYWYQQILGQGPKLLIQFQNNGVVDDSQLPKDRFSAERLKGVDSTLKIQPAKLEDSAVYLCASSSTGYNEQFFGPGTRLTVL.

J is TRBJ2-7 and V is TRBV9; D not certain. Trimming cost V 0 bases and J 6 bases, with 10 bases left between them. From germline, CDR1 is SGDLS and CDR2 YYNGEE. The CDR3 spans 13 residues. CDR3 in amino acids: CASSVDPVGEQYF. The CDR3 bases are TGTGCCAGCAGCGTAGATCCCGTCGGCGAGCAGTACTTC.

The chain recombines TRBV4-2 with TRBJ1-2; 9 bases map to TRBD1. The trim removed 4 bases at V and 5 bases at J, leaving 14 bases unmatched. Per germline, CDR1 LGHNA and CDR2 YNFKEQ. There are 17 residues in the CDR3. CDR3 nucleotides: TGTGCCAGCAGCCCTAAGATAGGGACAGGGCTCTCTTATGGCTACACCTTC. Amino acids: CASSPKIGTGLSYGYTF.

The chain has TRBV6-6 and TRBJ2-1, with 11 bases matching TRBD1. Germline assignment: CDR1 MNHNY and CDR2 SVGAGI (reference sequence). J gave up 9 bases and V 6 bases, and 7 bases lay outside the gene matches. This CDR3 region has 14 residues. CDR3 bases: TGTGCCAGCAGACCGGGACAGGGGGTTGGTGAGCAGTTCTTC. Translating gives CASRPGQGVGEQFF.

This sequence joins TRBV11-3 and TRBJ2-2; the D gene is possibly TRBD1 (6 bases). The CDR3 has 14 amino acids. Trimming cost V 4 bases and J 5 bases, with 11 bases left between them. The V gene's germline CDR1 is SGHNT and CDR2 YENEEA. The CDR3 DNA sequence: TGTGCCAGCAGCTCTAGCAGGGGTACCGGGGAGCTGTTTTTT. Its translation: CASSSSRGTGELFF.

The CDR3: CASRPTTGGNTIYF. The CDR3 region has the DNA TGTGCCAGCAGGCCCACGACGGGTGGAAACACCATATATTTT. This chain links TRBV7-9 with TRBJ1-3; unclear D gene. This CDR3 is 14 amino acids long. Trimming stripped 6 bases from V and 3 bases from J, with 12 bases between. CDR1 and CDR2 (germline): SEHNR, FQNEAQ (reference sequence).

This clone was seen a few times. The chain has TRBV6-2 or TRBV6-3 and TRBJ1-5; D is perhaps TRBD1 (6 bases). V lost 4 bases to trimming and J lost 0 bases, with 13 bases between them. The germline gives CDR1 MNHEY, CDR2 SVGEGT. This CDR3 is built from 16 residues. The CDR3 DNA follows: TGTGCCAGCAGTTGGGGGGGCAGTCATAGCAATCAGCCCCAGCATTTT. Its translation is CASSWGGSHSNQPQHF.